These 11 T cell receptor beta chains share one sample of origin, sequenced in a study of a mutant IDH1 vaccine in newly diagnosed glioma. This table comes from immunoSEQ multiplex PCR, and its TCRdb copy is limited to in-frame clones, with some not included. The sample includes around 60,000 clones, around 83% of them seen just once. Described time point: week 23, last vaccination. Topical imiquimod accompanied each vaccine dose, which consisted of 300 ug of mutant IDH1 20-mer peptide. No antigen has been assigned to these receptors. This specimen consisted of PBMCs, obtained from a glioma patient whose treatment included an IDH1 peptide vaccine. The receptors come from a man younger than 40 with glioma.

The chain couples TRBV5-1 to TRBJ2-5; TRBD2 matches 8 bases. The CDR3 runs to 16 residues. Trimming took 0 bases from V and 4 from J; bases not matched to a gene: 8. Germline V gene data show CDR1 as SGHRS and CDR2 as YFSETQ. The CDR3 coding sequence is TGCGCCAGCAGCTTGGAACCGGGGGGGCAAGGAGAGACCCAGTACTTC. This encodes CASSLEPGGQGETQYF.

The gene calls are TRBV7-6 and TRBJ2-2; a possible D gene is TRBD1 (5 bases). Germline V gene lookup returns CDR1 SGHVS and CDR2 FNYEAQ. This CDR3 has 15 amino acids. V was cut by 1 base and J by 3 bases, with 9 bases left in between. CDR3 DNA sequence: TGTGCCAGCAGCTTAGGGACAAGCTACACCGGGGAGCTGTTTTTT. It is translated as CASSLGTSYTGELFF. Using reference TRBV7-6 and TRBJ2-2 for the parts outside the CDR3, the full variable domain is GAGVSQSPRYKVTKRGQDVALRCDPISGHVSLYWYRQALGQGPEFLTYFNYEAQQDKSGLPNDRFSAERPEGSISTLTIQRTEQRDSAMYRCASSLGTSYTGELFFGEGSRLTVL.

This clone was observed a handful of times. DNA for the CDR3: TGTGCCAGCAGCACAGGACAGGGGGTCTACACCTTC. This gives the protein CASSTGQGVYTF. V usage is TRBV7-9 and J usage is TRBJ1-2, with 10 bases matching TRBD1. Germline trimming cut 5 bases from V and 10 bases from J; bases unmatched to any gene: 4. The CDR3 is 12 amino acids. The germline V gene encodes CDR1 SEHNR and CDR2 FQNEAQ (reference sequence).

The chain is built from TRBV11-2 and TRBJ2-4; 9 bases match TRBD1. The V segment lost 4 bases and the J segment 7 bases; nucleotides outside the gene matches: 2. This CDR3 has 13 amino acids. Germline V gives CDR1 SGHAT, CDR2 FQNNGV. The chain's CDR3 is CASSSGTGNIQYF. The CDR3 region has the DNA TGTGCCAGCAGCTCCGGGACAGGGAACATTCAGTACTTC.

In DNA form, the CDR3 reads TGTGCCAGCAGCCCTCAGACAGGGGCTGTACAAGAGACCCAGTACTTC. Protein product: CASSPQTGAVQETQYF. The J gene is TRBJ2-5, the V gene TRBV14; 8 bases are shared with TRBD1. Germline CDR1 SGHDN, CDR2 FVKESK. The CDR3 consists of 16 residues. J lost 2 bases, V lost 4 bases, and 9 bases had no gene match.

This clone was seen a few times. The rearrangement uses TRBV6-5 and TRBJ1-1; D unclear. The germline V and J ends were trimmed by 0 bases and 8 bases, with 10 bases remaining between them. Germline CDR1 MNHEY, CDR2 SVGAGI. The CDR3 sequence is 13 residues long. CDR3 DNA sequence: TGTGCCAGCAGTTACTCAATGGGTTCCGAAGCTTTCTTT. Residues: CASSYSMGSEAFF.

The chain is built from TRBV7-9 and TRBJ1-5; D is possibly TRBD1 (5 bases). V was trimmed by 6 bases and J by 8 bases, leaving 20 bases between them. From germline, CDR1 is SEHNR and CDR2 FQNEAQ (reference sequence). The CDR3 has 15 residues. CDR3 protein: CASSRTGTLREPQHF. The DNA for the CDR3 is TGTGCCAGCAGTCGAACGGGAACCCTCAGGGAGCCCCAGCATTTT.

This chain links TRBV19 with TRBJ2-2; D possibly uses TRBD1 or TRBD2 (5 bases each). Trimming cost V 7 bases and J 0 bases, with 15 bases left between them. Germline V CDR1 and CDR2: LNHDA, SQIVND (reference sequence). This CDR3 has 16 amino acids. The CDR3 reads CASKDRGRTNTGELFF. CDR3 bases: TGTGCCAGTAAAGACCGGGGCAGAACGAACACCGGGGAGCTGTTTTTT.

This rearrangement joins TRBV4-1 to TRBJ1-4; no clear D gene. Germline CDR1 reads MGHRA; CDR2 reads YSYEKL. The germline V and J ends were trimmed by 2 bases and 6 bases, with 4 bases remaining between them. CDR3 length: 12 residues. CDR3 sequence reads: CASSQIYEKLFF. For the CDR3, the DNA is TGCGCCAGCAGCCAAATTTATGAAAAACTGTTTTTT.

The chain has TRBV28 and TRBJ1-5; D not resolved. Trimming shortened V by 2 bases and J by 8 bases, and 10 bases separated the two germline ends. This CDR3 is built from 13 residues. The V gene's germline CDR1 is MDHEN and CDR2 SYDVKM. CDR3 bases: TGTGCCAGCAGTTTACTGGCAGGCAAGCCCCAGCATTTT. This translates into CASSLLAGKPQHF.

The V call is TRBV7-6, the J call TRBJ2-1; 10 positions match TRBD2. Germline V lookup: CDR1 SGHVS, CDR2 FNYEAQ. The CDR3 length is 14 residues. V was pared by 7 bases and J by 7 bases, with 7 bases of the junction left unmatched. The CDR3 loop is CASIKSGGANEQFF. The CDR3 nucleotides read TGTGCCAGCATCAAGAGCGGGGGGGCGAATGAGCAGTTCTTC.